This entry describes one T cell receptor (beta chain). This clone appeared a few times. Its antigen has not been determined. Base quality data are lacking; no much larger clone is found one base away. For CDR1 and CDR2, the germline V gene lists KGHSH and LQKENI. Unmatched junction bases come to 11, with V trimmed by 5 bases and J by 5 bases. Its CDR3 holds 15 amino acids, cysteine through phenylalanine. The only DNA kept is the CDR3, 45 bases in frame from the first base. Using the deep immunoSEQ assay, TCR CDR3 regions were amplified from genomic DNA by multiplex PCR. Genomic DNA extracted from each cell subset was distributed evenly over all wells of several immunoSEQ 96-well plates, and each plate served as one replicate. For sorted subsets, approximately 200 ng of genomic DNA, equivalent to around 29,000 T cell genomes, went into each replicate PCR. The purified libraries were quantified using a Qubit 3.0 fluorometer, sized with a Bioanalyzer 2100, and then quantified again using the KAPA Library Quantification kit. Every immunoSEQ 96-well plate was sequenced on a separate single-read 150-cycle Illumina NextSeq 550 flow cell. Under the source paper's analysis protocol: Because the immunoSEQ output included only junctional sequences and no quality scores, the filtering could not be the same as the filtering used for full-length reads. Sequences were annotated with PyIR, a Python wrapper for IgBLAST v1.9, and V/J genes and CDR3 were assigned using IMGT germline references. Any read was removed if the V/J assignment was weak (E-value above 1e-6), the CDR3 was missing, or the read contained stop codons, out-of-frame junctions, or ambiguous translated residues. V3J clonotypes were defined by identical inferred V gene, J gene, and CDR3 amino acid sequence. The percentage overlap between two repertoires was calculated by dividing the number of shared unique clonotypes by the size of the smaller repertoire. Three approaches were used to assess repertoire richness: RTK rarefaction, the Chao1 estimator, and Recon v2.1 estimates of unobserved clonotypes. Generation probabilities were computed with OLGA for all TCRbeta clonotypes obtained by the gDNA method from several donors. This is the immuneACCESS table as TCRdb keeps it, with only in-frame sequences that have V and J called. A part of the clones is gone; compared with another copy, unresolved V genes explain less than half, and the rest is unexplained. That table is the source of V, J and clone size, and D and trimming were worked out from the DNA. The sample contains more than 1 million clones, about 80% of them found a single time. The top ten constitute 0.4% to 0.55% of the sample.

The data originate from a study of shared clonotypes between healthy human individuals (dated by TCRdb to the early 2020s). Broadly, across the study: The cohort included three men and a couple of women between 18 and 49 years of age. For each donor, three plates each were used for CD4 naive and CD4 memory, two plates were used for CD8 naive, and one plate was used for CD8 memory. To increase sequencing depth and limit assay-specific biases, different laboratories used diverse techniques to prepare libraries and sequence TCR repertoires. Blood TCR repertoires of five healthy adults were deeply sequenced to estimate repertoire size and the extent of clonotype sharing between individuals. Each donor's leukapheresis produced roughly between roughly 0.94 and 9.5 billion PBMCs.

General findings and caveats noted by the study authors: Compared with non-shared clonotypes, clonotypes shared by all four sorted-subset donors had higher generation probabilities. Pairwise subsampling led to the expectation that sequencing depth would affect the degree of clonotype sharing among donors. The genetic and exposure-history diversity represented was limited by the small number of donors. Only blood was sampled, and tissue TCR repertoires likely differ from those in blood. About 5% of naive CD4, 3% to 3.5% of naive CD8, 2% to 2.5% of memory CD4, and roughly 0.4% of memory CD8 clonotypes were shared across a handful of donors. Naive subsets generally had larger estimated clonotype richness than memory subsets did. Even with the large sequencing depth, rarefaction of the sorted-subset datasets indicated that sequencing was incomplete.

Healthy HIV-negative adults with no recently reported acute infections or vaccinations were included as donors. Every donor was a Caucasian adult living in Nashville, Tennessee, USA. CD4+ T cells were enriched by magnetic negative selection, after which naive cells were positively selected on CD45RA and the negative fraction was taken as the memory subset. After blood collection by leukapheresis, PBMCs were isolated using Ficoll-Histopaque density gradient centrifugation and then cryopreserved in the vapor phase of liquid nitrogen. Purity and quantity of every magnetically sorted T cell population were checked by analytical flow cytometry. Each sorted fraction had its genomic DNA isolated and then quantified by UV absorbance on a Nanodrop 2000c.

The sequence is built from TRBV18 and TRBJ2-5, with 7 middle bases fitting TRBD2. The sequenced material came from memory CD4+ T cells from PBMCs. The cell subset or site label for this specimen denotes: CD45RA-negative fraction. This clonotype originated in a man between 18 and 29 years old in good health. Some clones in this sample may be carry-over from other donors' samples. The CDR3 corresponds to CASSASAGNGETQYF. In nucleotide form, the sequence is TGTGCCAGCTCAGCCTCAGCGGGGAACGGGGAGACCCAGTACTTC.